The entry that follows covers one TCR beta chain sequence. Its antigen is not known. The data were produced by immunoSEQ multiplex PCR, yet TCRdb's version contains in-frame clones alone and is incomplete. The data show 65,000 to 95,000 clones, about four fifths seen once. The record originates from a study of T cell repertoires and HLA-DP antigens. Study information: Donor ages ranged from 18-to-29 to 60-to-69; a couple of men, one woman.

V dropped 0 bases and J dropped 1 base, with 12 bases sitting between them. The CDR3 spans 16 residues. Germline lookup yields CDR1 SGHRS and CDR2 YFSETQ. Study outcomes and limitations: Total CD4+ responders were stimulated by HeLa antigen-presenting cells. Average cumulative frequency of previously undetected clones was 35% to 40% against one allele and 45% to 65% against the other.

The source of this sequence is a man in his 60s in good health and CMV-seronegative. Sequencing was carried out using CD4+ T cells from PBMCs. The chain carries TRBV5-1 and TRBJ2-3; no clear D. CDR3 sequence (DNA): TGCGCCAGCAGCTTGGAGGATCCTAGGGGCACAGATACGCAGTATTTT. It is translated as CASSLEDPRGTDTQYF.